Listed here is a single T cell receptor (beta chain). The target antigen is unknown. The sample belongs to a study of identical twins. Findings and limits, study-wide: Conclusions were drawn cross-sectionally by statistical analysis, without following the same donors. Models came in too low on out-of-frame TCR alpha sharing in monozygotic twins.

TCRdb ran MiXCR on the 5' RACE reads and lists one entry per CDR3 protein. The table lists 350,000 or so distinct CDR3 sequences, roughly 9% of them singletons. The CDR3 has 17 residues. Germline CDR1 and CDR2: WSHSY and SAAADI. V was cut by 0 bases and J by 2 bases, with 17 bases left in between. The chain uses TRBV10-2 and TRBJ2-7; TRBD2 might be the D (5 bases). The source is a woman between 50 and 59 years old in good health. Material for sequencing was naive T cells sorted from blood. The CDR3 loop reads CASSESIAGIITYEQYV. The CDR3 DNA reads as TGCGCCAGCAGTGAGTCGATTGCCGGGATTATTACCTACGAGCAGTACGTC.